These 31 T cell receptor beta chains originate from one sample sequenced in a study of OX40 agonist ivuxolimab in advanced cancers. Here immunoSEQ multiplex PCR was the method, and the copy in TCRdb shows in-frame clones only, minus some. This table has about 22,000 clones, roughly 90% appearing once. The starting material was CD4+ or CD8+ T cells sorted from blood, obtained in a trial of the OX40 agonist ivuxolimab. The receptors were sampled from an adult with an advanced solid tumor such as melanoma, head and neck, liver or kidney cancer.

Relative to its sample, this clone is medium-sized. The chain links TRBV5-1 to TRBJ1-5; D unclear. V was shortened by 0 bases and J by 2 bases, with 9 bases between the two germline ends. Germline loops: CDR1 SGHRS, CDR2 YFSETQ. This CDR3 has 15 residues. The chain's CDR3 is CASSLDSSRNQPQHF. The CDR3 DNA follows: TGCGCCAGCAGCTTGGATTCATCTCGCAATCAGCCCCAGCATTTT.

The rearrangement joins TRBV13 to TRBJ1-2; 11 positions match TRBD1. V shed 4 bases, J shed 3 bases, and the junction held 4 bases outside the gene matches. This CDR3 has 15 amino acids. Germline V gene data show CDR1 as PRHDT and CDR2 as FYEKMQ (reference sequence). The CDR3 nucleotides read TGTGCCAGCAGCTCAAGGACAGGGGGCGACTATGGCTACACCTTC. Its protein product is CASSSRTGGDYGYTF.

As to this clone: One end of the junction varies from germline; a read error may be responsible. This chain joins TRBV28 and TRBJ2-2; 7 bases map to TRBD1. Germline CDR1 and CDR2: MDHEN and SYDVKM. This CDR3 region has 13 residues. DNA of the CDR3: TGTGTCAGCCGGGACAGGAACACCGGGGAGCTGTTTTTT. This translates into CVSRDRNTGELFF.

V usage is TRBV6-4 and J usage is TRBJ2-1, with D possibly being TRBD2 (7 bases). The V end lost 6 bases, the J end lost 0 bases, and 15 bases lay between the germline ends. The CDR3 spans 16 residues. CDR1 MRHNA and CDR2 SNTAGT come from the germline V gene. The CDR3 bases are TGTGCCAGCAGCGGGAAAGGGGGGGACTCCTACAATGAGCAGTTCTTC. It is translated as CASSGKGGDSYNEQFF.

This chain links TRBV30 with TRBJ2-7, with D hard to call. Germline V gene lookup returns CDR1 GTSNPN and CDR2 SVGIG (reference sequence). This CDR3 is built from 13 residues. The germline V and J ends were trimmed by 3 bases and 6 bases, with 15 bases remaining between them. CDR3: CAWSTGPAPEQYF. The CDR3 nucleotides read TGTGCCTGGAGCACTGGACCGGCTCCCGAGCAGTACTTC.

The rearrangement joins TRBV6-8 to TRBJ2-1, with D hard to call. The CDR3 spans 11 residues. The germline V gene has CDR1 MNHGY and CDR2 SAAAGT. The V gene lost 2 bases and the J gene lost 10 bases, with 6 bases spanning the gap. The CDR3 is CASSYPAEQFF. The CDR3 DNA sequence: TGTGCCAGCAGTTACCCGGCAGAGCAGTTCTTC.

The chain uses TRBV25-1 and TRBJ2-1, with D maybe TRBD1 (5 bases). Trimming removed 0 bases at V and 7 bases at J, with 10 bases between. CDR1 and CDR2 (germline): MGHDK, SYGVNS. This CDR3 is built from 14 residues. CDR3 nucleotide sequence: TGTGCCAGCAGTGAATATAACAGGCCAAATGAGCAGTTCTTC. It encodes CASSEYNRPNEQFF.

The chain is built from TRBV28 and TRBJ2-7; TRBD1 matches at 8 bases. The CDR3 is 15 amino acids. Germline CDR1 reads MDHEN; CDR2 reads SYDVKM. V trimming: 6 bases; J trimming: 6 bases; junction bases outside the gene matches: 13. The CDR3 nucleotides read TGTGCCAGCAGCCCTCTGGACAGGGAAGCCAGCGAGCAGTACTTC. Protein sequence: CASSPLDREASEQYF.

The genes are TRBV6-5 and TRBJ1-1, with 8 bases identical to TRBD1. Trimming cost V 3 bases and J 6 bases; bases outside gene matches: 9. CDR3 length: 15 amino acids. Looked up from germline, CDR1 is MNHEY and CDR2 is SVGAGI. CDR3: CASSYSTGAPSEAFF. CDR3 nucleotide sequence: TGTGCCAGCAGTTATTCGACAGGGGCACCCTCTGAAGCTTTCTTT.

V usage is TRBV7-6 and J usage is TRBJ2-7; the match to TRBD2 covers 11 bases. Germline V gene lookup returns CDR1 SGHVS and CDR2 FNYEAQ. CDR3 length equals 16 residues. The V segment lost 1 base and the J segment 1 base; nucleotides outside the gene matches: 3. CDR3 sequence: CASSLGLAGGSYEQYF. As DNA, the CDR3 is TGTGCCAGCAGCTTAGGGCTAGCGGGGGGATCCTACGAGCAGTACTTC.

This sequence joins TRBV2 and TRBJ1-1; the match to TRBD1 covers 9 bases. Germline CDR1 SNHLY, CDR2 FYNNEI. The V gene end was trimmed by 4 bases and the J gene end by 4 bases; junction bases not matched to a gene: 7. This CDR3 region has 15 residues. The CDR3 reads CASSALQGAPTEAFF. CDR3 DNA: TGTGCCAGCAGTGCCTTACAGGGGGCGCCCACTGAAGCTTTCTTT.

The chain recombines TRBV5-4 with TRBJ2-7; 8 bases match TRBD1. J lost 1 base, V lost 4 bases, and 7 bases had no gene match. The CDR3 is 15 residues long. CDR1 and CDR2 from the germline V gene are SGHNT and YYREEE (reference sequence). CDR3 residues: CASSVGQGESYEQYF. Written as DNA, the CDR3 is TGTGCCAGCAGCGTCGGACAGGGTGAATCCTACGAGCAGTACTTC.

In nucleotides, the CDR3 is TGTGCCAGTAGTATGACAGGCTACGAGCAGTACTTC. This encodes CASSMTGYEQYF. This rearrangement joins TRBV19 to TRBJ2-7; D is possibly TRBD1 (6 bases). Germline V gene lookup returns CDR1 LNHDA and CDR2 SQIVND (reference sequence). The CDR3 spans 12 residues. V gave up 3 bases and J gave up 3 bases, with 6 bases separating them.

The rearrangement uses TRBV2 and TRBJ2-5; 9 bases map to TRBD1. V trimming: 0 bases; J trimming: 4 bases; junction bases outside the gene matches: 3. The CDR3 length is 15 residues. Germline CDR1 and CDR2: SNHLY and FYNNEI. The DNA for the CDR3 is TGTGCCAGCAGTGAAGCTGGACAGGGGATAGAGACCCAGTACTTC. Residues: CASSEAGQGIETQYF.

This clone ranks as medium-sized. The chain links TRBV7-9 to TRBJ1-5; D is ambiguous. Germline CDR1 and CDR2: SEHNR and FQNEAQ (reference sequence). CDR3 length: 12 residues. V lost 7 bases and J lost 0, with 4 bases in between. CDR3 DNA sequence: TGTGCCAGCACCTATAGCAATCAGCCCCAGCATTTT. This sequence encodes CASTYSNQPQHF.

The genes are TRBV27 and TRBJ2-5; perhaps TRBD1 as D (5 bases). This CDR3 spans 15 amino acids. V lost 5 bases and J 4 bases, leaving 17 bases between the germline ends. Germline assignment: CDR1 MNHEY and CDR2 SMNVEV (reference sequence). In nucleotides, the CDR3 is TGTGCCAGCAGTCCCACAGGAGTATCTCCAGAGACCCAGTACTTC. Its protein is CASSPTGVSPETQYF.

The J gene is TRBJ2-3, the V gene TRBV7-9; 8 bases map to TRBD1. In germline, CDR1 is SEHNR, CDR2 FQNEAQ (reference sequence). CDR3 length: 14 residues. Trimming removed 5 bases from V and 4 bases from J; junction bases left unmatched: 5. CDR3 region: CASSPRTGSDTQYF. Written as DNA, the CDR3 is TGTGCCAGCAGCCCTCGGACAGGGTCAGATACGCAGTATTTT.

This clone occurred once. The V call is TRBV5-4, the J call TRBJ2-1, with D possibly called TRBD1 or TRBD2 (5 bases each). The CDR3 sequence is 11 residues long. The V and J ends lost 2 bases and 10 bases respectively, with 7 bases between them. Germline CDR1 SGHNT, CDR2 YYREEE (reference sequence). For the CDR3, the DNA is TGTGCCAGCAGCTTCAGGGAGGAGCAGTTCTTC. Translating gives CASSFREEQFF.

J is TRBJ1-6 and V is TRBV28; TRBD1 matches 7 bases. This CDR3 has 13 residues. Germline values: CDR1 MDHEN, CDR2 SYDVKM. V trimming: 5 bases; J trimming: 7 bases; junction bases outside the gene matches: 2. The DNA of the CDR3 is TGTGCCAGCAGTAGGGACAGAAATTCACCCCTCCACTTT. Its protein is CASSRDRNSPLHF.

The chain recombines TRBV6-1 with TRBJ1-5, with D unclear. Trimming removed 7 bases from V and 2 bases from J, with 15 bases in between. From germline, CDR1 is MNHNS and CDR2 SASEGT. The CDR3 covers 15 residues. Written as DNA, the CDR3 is TGTGCCAGCAAAGACCGGGCCCAGGGCAATCAGCCCCAGCATTTT. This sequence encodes CASKDRAQGNQPQHF.

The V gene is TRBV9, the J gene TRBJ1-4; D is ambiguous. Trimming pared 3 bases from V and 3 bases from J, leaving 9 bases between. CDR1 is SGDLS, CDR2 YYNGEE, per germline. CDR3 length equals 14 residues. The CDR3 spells CASSATSANEKLFF. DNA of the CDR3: TGTGCCAGCAGCGCGACGTCCGCTAATGAAAAACTGTTTTTT.

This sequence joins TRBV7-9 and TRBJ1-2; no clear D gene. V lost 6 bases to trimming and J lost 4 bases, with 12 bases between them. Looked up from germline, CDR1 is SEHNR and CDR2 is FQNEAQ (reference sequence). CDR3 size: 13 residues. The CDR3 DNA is TGTGCCAGCAGTTTCAAGGAGAGCTATGGCTACACCTTC. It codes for CASSFKESYGYTF.

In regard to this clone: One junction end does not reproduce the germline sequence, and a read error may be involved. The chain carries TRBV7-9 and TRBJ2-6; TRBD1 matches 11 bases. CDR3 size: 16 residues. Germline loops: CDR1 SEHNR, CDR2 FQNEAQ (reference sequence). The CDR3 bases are TGTGCCAGCAGCGGACAGGGGGCGGCTGGGGTCAACGTCCTGACTTTC. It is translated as CASSGQGAAGVNVLTF. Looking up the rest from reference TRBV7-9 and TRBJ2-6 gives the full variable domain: DTGVSQNPRHKITKRGQNVTFRCDPISEHNRLYWYRQTLGQGPEFLTYFQNEAQLEKSRLLSDRFSAERPKGSFSTLEIQRTEQGDSAMYLCASSGQGAAGVNVLTFGAGSRLTVL.

CDR3 nucleotides: TGTGCCAGCAGCGAGCCCAGGACAGGGGCGGAAAAACTGTTTTTT. Translating gives CASSEPRTGAEKLFF. The chain has TRBV7-2 and TRBJ1-4; 9 nucleotides match TRBD1. This CDR3 is 15 amino acids long. Germline V gene lookup returns CDR1 SGHTA and CDR2 FQGNSA. V was clipped by 5 bases and J by 8 bases; unmatched bases: 9.

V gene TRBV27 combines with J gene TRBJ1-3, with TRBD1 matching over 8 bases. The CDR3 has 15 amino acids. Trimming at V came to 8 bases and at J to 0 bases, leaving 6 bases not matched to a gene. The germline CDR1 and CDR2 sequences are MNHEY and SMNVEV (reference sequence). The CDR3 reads CASLMDRDSGNTIYF. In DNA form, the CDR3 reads TGTGCCAGCCTGATGGACAGGGACTCTGGAAACACCATATATTTT.

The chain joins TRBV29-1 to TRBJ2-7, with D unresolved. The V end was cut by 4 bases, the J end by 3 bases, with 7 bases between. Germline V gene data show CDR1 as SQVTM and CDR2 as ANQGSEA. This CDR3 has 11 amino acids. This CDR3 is CSVGGSYEQYF. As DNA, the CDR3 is TGCAGCGTTGGAGGTAGCTACGAGCAGTACTTC.

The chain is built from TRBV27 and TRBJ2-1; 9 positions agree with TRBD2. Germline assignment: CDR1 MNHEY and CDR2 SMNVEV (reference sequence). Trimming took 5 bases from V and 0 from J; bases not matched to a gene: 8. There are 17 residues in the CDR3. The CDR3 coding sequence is TGTGCCAGCAGTCCTAGACTAGCGGCCGTCTCCTACAATGAGCAGTTCTTC. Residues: CASSPRLAAVSYNEQFF.

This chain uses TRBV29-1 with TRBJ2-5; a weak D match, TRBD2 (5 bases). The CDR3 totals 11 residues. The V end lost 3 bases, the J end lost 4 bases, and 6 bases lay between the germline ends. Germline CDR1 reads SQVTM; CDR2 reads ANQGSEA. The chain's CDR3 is CSVERVETQYF. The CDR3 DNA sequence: TGCAGCGTTGAGAGGGTAGAGACCCAGTACTTC.

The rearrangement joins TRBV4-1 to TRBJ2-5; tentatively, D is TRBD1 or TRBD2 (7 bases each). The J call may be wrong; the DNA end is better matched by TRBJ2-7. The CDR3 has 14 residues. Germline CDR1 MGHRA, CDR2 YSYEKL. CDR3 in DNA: TGCGCCAGCAGATTAAGGGAGGGGGCGGTCGAGCAGTACTTC. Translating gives CASRLREGAVEQYF.

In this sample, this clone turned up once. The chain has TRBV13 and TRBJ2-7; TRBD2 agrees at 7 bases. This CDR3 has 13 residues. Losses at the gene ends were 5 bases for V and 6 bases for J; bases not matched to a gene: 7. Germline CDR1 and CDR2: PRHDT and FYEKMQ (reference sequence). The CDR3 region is CASSLWGRAEQYF. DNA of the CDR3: TGTGCCAGCAGCCTGTGGGGGAGGGCCGAGCAGTACTTC.

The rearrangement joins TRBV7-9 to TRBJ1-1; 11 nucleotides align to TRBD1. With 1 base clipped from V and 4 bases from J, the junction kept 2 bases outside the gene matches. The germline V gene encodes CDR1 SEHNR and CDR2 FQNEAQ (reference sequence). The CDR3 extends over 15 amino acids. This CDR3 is CASSLVGTGGTEAFF. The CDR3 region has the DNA TGTGCCAGCAGCTTAGTTGGGACAGGGGGCACTGAAGCTTTCTTT.